This T cell receptor (beta chain) was sequenced in a study of T cells in Graves' hyperthyroidism and ophthalmopathy. This clonotype was observed many times. Its matching antigen is unknown. Broader study findings: A median around 6.4 months before onset, the model predicted ophthalmopathy. Expanded thyroid clonotypes (above 0.001) were mostly also found in blood.

Any patient presenting with uncontrolled infection, other autoimmune disease, pregnancy or lactation was left out. The CDR3 consists of 14 residues. Germline trimming cut 3 bases from V and 9 bases from J; bases unmatched to any gene: 6. CDR1 is KGHSH, CDR2 LQKENI, per germline. The source material, RNA transcripts, was used to amplify TCR beta CDR3 regions. A first-round RT-PCR of the TCR CDR3 used the HTBI primer set. MiXCR was run by TCRdb on the multiplex PCR reads, yielding one entry per CDR3 protein. Among over 500,000 distinct CDR3 sequences listed, around 13% were seen once. This sequence joins TRBV18 and TRBJ2-1; TRBD1 agrees at 9 bases. This receptor was obtained from a middle-aged woman with Graves' hyperthyroidism. The sample taken for sequencing was blood. The CDR3 loop reads CASSPPGQGTEQFF. The CDR3, as DNA: TGTGCCAGCTCACCGCCGGGACAGGGTACTGAGCAGTTCTTC.